What follows is one T cell receptor beta chain and its context. Its target is not known. The entry originates in a study of cytotoxic CD8 clonotypes in ibrutinib-treated CLL. Whole-study results and caveats: Shared public clonotypes were rare, and on treatment they either got smaller or stayed the same. Circulating CD8+ T-cell counts were tracked by baseline clonality, which exceeded that of age-matched healthy donors. Higher clonality was seen at ibrutinib response and a return toward baseline at progression. Sampling schedules were unmatched across sustained-remission and progressing patients.

V dropped 5 bases and J dropped 6 bases, with 16 bases sitting between them. Germline loops: CDR1 MNHNY, CDR2 SVGAGI (reference sequence). The CDR3 is made up of 14 amino acids. The table came from immunoSEQ multiplex PCR; TCRdb's copy has only in-frame clones and leaves some out. The sample records 250,000 to 350,000 clones, about 72% being singletons. The rearrangement joins TRBV6-6 to TRBJ1-2; D is perhaps TRBD1 (5 bases). The clonotype comes from a human donor with chronic lymphocytic leukemia. The sample in question was PBMCs, obtained at disease progression, from a patient treated with ibrutinib. The CDR3 nucleotides are TGTGCCAGCAGTGCCGACGACAGAACCCATGGCTACACCTTC. This translates into CASSADDRTHGYTF.